This note documents a single T cell receptor beta chain sequence. The antigen is undetermined. Some clones are missing from TCRdb's copy, which holds only in-frame ones; the method was immunoSEQ multiplex PCR. The sample includes around 50,000 clones, around four fifths of them seen just once. This specimen comes from a study of OX40 agonist ivuxolimab in advanced cancers. Per the germline V gene, CDR1 is SGHNT and CDR2 is YYREEE (reference sequence). The ends were cut back, 4 bases at V and 0 bases at J, with 11 bases in the middle. The CDR3 runs 15 residues. Study-wide points: Mean expanded clone counts were higher in CD8+ than CD4+ T cells.

This specimen consisted of CD4+ or CD8+ T cells sorted from blood, obtained in a trial of the OX40 agonist ivuxolimab. The receptor was derived from an adult with an advanced solid tumor such as melanoma, head and neck, liver or kidney cancer. The chain joins TRBV5-4 to TRBJ2-1, with a tentative D call TRBD1 (6 bases). This CDR3 reads CASSLGAGSYNEQFF. CDR3 DNA sequence: TGTGCCAGCAGCCTGGGGGCGGGCTCCTACAATGAGCAGTTCTTC.